This TCR beta chain originates from a study of cytomegalovirus exposure and HLA in healthy donors. Whole-study findings and limits: In an earlier analysis, in some 500 donors, most V segments appeared productive either ~87% or ~30% of the time. One variant, a missense change in DCLRE1C, was linked in a later analysis to TCR beta V- and J-gene trimming.

Primers for the PCR totalled 60 Vbeta and 13 Jbeta. Sequenced by immunoSEQ multiplex PCR; TCRdb stores in-frame clones only, minus some. This sample yields approximately 150,000 clones, of which roughly 80% are seen a single time; 6.5% to 7.5% belongs to the top ten. Trimming cost V 4 bases and J 6 bases, with 10 bases left between them. CDR1 and CDR2 (germline): DFQATT, SNEGSKA (reference sequence). This CDR3 comprises 11 residues. Healthy bone marrow donors made up the donors. A word on this clone: Its specificity is unknown.

The chain has TRBV20-1 and TRBJ2-7; D may be TRBD1 (5 bases). The source of this sequence is a woman aged 25 to 39 in good health and CMV-seropositive. The sample taken for sequencing was PBMCs. As DNA, the CDR3 is TGCAGTGCTATAAGACAGATCGAGCAGTACTTC. Translation gives CSAIRQIEQYF.